This T cell receptor beta chain was captured by sequencing in a study of CD8 T cells in ankylosing spondylitis. Study outcomes and limitations: Seemingly characteristic of ankylosing spondylitis blood was a TCR beta motif consisting of fewer than 10 highly homologous variants.

This clonotype has only a few counts. The target antigen is unknown. As the CDR3 is not closed by the conserved phenylalanine or tryptophan, this likely results from a read error. Because the CDR3's place on the DNA is in doubt, the DNA is left out and the CDR3 is given as listed by TCRdb. The germline CDR1 and CDR2 sequences are SGDLS and YYNGEE. The CDR3 adds up to 12 amino acids, both ends counted. TCRdb called the 5' RACE reads again in MiXCR, with one record for every CDR3 protein. The sample consists of about 800,000 distinct CDR3 sequences, 12% of them appearing once. The J gene is TRBJ2-3, the V gene TRBV9; no DNA check was done on the table's D call, TRBD1. Sequences were obtained from blood, either unsorted or a sorted T cell fraction (not recorded which). The receptor was isolated from a male donor with ankylosing spondylitis. CDR3 amino acids: CASSQSGRDIIL.